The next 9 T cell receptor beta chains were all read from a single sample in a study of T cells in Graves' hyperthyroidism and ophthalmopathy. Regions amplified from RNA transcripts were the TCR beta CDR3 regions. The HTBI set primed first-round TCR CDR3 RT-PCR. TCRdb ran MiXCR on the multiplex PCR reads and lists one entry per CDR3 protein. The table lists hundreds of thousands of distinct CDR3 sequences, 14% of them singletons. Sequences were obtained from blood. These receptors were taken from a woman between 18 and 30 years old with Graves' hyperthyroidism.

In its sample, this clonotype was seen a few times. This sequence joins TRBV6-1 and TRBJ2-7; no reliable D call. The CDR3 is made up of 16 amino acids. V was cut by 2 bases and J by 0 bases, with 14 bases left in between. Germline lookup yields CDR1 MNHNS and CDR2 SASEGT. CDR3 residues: CASSEHGVSGSYEQYF. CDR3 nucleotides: TGTGCCAGCAGTGAACATGGGGTTTCCGGCTCCTACGAGCAGTACTTC.

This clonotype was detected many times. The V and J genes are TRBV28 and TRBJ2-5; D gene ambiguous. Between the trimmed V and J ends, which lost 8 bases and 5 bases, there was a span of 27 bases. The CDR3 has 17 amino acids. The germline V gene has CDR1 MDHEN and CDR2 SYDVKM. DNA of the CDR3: TGTGCCAGCTACTCATCTTCCCCGCAGCCGGGCCGGGAGACCCAGTACTTC. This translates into CASYSSSPQPGRETQYF.

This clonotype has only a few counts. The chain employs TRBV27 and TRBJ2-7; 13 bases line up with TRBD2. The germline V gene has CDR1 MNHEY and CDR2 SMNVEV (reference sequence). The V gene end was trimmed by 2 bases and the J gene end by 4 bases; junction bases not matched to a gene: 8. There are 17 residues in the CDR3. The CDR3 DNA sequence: TGTGCCAGCAGTTTAAGCTCGGGACTAGCGGGACTTTACGAGCAGTACTTC. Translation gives CASSLSSGLAGLYEQYF.

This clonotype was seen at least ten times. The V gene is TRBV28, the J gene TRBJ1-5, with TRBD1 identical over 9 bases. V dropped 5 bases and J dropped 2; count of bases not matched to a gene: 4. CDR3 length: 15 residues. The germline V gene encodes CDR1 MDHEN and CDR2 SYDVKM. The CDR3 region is CASSGWDRGNQPQHF. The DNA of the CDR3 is TGTGCCAGCAGTGGATGGGACAGGGGCAATCAGCCCCAGCATTTT. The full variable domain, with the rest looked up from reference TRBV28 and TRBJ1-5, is DVKVTQSSRYLVKRTGEKVFLECVQDMDHENMFWYRQDPGLGLRLIYFSYDVKMKEKGDIPEGYSVSREKKERFSLILESASTNQTSMYLCASSGWDRGNQPQHFGDGTRLSIL.

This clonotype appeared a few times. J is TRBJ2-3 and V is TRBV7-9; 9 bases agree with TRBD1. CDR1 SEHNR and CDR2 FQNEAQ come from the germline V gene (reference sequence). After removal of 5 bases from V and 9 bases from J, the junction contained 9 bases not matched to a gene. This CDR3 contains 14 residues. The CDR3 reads CASSPGQGLRTQYF. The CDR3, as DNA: TGTGCCAGCAGCCCGGGACAGGGATTAAGGACGCAGTATTTT.

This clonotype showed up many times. This CDR3 is CASSFTGVMNTEAFF. CDR3 nucleotide sequence: TGCGCCAGCAGCTTTACAGGGGTAATGAACACTGAAGCTTTCTTT. V usage is TRBV5-1 and J usage is TRBJ1-1; 7 positions match TRBD1. Germline lookup yields CDR1 SGHRS and CDR2 YFSETQ. Losses at the gene ends were 2 bases for V and 0 bases for J; bases not matched to a gene: 4. The CDR3 is 15 residues long. Drawing the rest from reference TRBV5-1 and TRBJ1-1, the complete variable domain is KAGVTQTPRYLIKTRGQQVTLSCSPISGHRSVSWYQQTPGQGLQFLFEYFSETQRNKGNFPGRFSGRQFSNSRSEMNVSTLELGDSALYLCASSFTGVMNTEAFFGQGTRLTVV.

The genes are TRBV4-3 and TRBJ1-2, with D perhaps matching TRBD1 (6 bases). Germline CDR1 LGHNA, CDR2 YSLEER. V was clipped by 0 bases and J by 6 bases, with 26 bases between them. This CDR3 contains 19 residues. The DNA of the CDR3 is TGCGCCAGCAGCCAAGATCGGGTACCGAATCTTACAGGGTTGAATGGCTACACCTTC. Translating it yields CASSQDRVPNLTGLNGYTF.

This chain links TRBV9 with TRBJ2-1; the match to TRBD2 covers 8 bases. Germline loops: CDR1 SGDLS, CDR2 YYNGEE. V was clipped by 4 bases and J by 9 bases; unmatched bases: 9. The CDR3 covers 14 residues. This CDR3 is CASSFLSGITEQFF. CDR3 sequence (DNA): TGTGCCAGCAGCTTTCTTAGCGGGATAACTGAGCAGTTCTTC.

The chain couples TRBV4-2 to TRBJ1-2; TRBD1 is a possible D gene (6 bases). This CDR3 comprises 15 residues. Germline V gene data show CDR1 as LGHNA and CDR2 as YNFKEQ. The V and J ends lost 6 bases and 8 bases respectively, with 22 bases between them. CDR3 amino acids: CASSRSGAREEGYTF. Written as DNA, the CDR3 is TGTGCCAGCAGTCGATCAGGGGCGAGGGAGGAAGGCTACACCTTC.